The TCR beta chain described here comes from a study of blood T cell repertoires in COVID-19. The V gene's germline CDR1 is MDHEN and CDR2 SYDVKM. The CDR3 runs to 14 residues. V was shortened by 9 bases and J by 3 bases, with 18 bases between the two germline ends. TCRdb's copy holds only in-frame clones and misses some; the assay was immunoSEQ multiplex PCR. The sample yields around 70,000 clones, roughly 92% seen once. Followed over time, Seattle patients had been enrolled while infection was active. Sequencing input: peripheral blood. The clonotype comes from a man aged 45-65 years with COVID-19, enrolled during active disease. The chain has TRBV28 and TRBJ2-7; D is perhaps TRBD2 (8 bases). CDR3 bases: TGTGCCAGTACGGGACTAGGGGGCCGCTACGAGCAGTACTTC. Its translation: CASTGLGGRYEQYF.